Listed here are 9 T cell receptor beta chains from one sample, sequenced in a study of a mutant IDH1 vaccine in newly diagnosed glioma. The time point was: week 47, end of study. Topical imiquimod was applied with each vaccine dose, which held 300 ug of mutant IDH1 20-mer peptide. No antigen has been identified for these receptors. Profiling relied on immunoSEQ multiplex PCR, and the TCRdb table lists in-frame clones only, not all of them. Found here are some 56,000 clones, 60% to 80% of them singletons; the top ten hold 5.3%. The input for sequencing was PBMCs, taken from a glioma patient whose treatment included an IDH1 peptide vaccine. The receptors here all came from a man aged 50 to 59 with glioma.

This clone was seen once. This chain links TRBV5-4 with TRBJ2-5, with TRBD2 matching 9 bases. The length of the CDR3 is 15 residues. Germline values: CDR1 SGHNT, CDR2 YYREEE (reference sequence). V lost 3 bases, J lost 1 base, and 4 bases stayed unmatched. CDR3 coding DNA: TGTGCCAGCAGCTGGGGACTAGCTGTCCAAGAGACCCAGTACTTC. As protein: CASSWGLAVQETQYF. The whole variable domain, remainder taken from reference TRBV5-4 and TRBJ2-5, is ETGVTQSPTHLIKTRGQQVTLRCSSQSGHNTVSWYQQALGQGPQFIFQYYREEENGRGNFPPRFSGLQFPNYSSELNVNALELDDSALYLCASSWGLAVQETQYFGPGTRLLVL.

J is TRBJ2-1 and V is TRBV18; possibly TRBD1 or TRBD2 for D (5 bases each). Germline-derived CDR1 and CDR2 are KGHSH and LQKENI. Trimming shortened V by 4 bases and J by 5 bases, and 9 bases separated the two germline ends. The length of the CDR3 is 13 residues. The CDR3 loop reads CASSLGTNNEQFF. The CDR3 DNA follows: TGTGCCAGCTCACTGGGGACGAACAATGAGCAGTTCTTC.

The rearrangement uses TRBV7-9 and TRBJ2-1, with 7 bases that match TRBD1. Germline V gives CDR1 SEHNR, CDR2 FQNEAQ (reference sequence). The CDR3 sequence is 14 residues long. After removal of 1 base from V and 9 bases from J, the junction contained 6 bases not matched to a gene. In DNA form, the CDR3 reads TGTGCCAGCAGCTTAGGACAGGGTTATGGTGAGCAGTTCTTC. It encodes CASSLGQGYGEQFF.

In this sample, this clone turned up once. This chain connects TRBV27 to TRBJ2-7, with D unresolved. The V end lost 4 bases, the J end lost 3 bases, and 4 bases lay between the germline ends. The CDR3 is 11 residues long. Germline lookup yields CDR1 MNHEY and CDR2 SMNVEV (reference sequence). CDR3 sequence: CASSSLYEQYF. DNA for the CDR3: TGTGCCAGCAGTTCCCTCTACGAGCAGTACTTC.

This chain uses TRBV29-1 with TRBJ2-5, with D unresolved. CDR3 length: 10 residues. The V end was cut by 3 bases, the J end by 5 bases, with 4 bases between. Germline V gene sequence: CDR1 SQVTM, CDR2 ANQGSEA. The CDR3 here is CSVDSETQYF. The CDR3 nucleotides read TGCAGCGTTGATTCCGAGACCCAGTACTTC.

The chain combines TRBV4-2 with TRBJ1-1; D unclear. CDR1 and CDR2 from the germline V gene are LGHNA and YNFKEQ. V dropped 0 bases and J dropped 4 bases, with 9 bases sitting between them. The CDR3 has 14 residues. This CDR3 reads CASSQEGQFTEAFF. The DNA of the CDR3 is TGTGCCAGCAGCCAAGAAGGGCAGTTCACTGAAGCTTTCTTT.

J is TRBJ1-2 and V is TRBV25-1; 7 positions match TRBD1. The CDR3 totals 15 residues. J was trimmed by 2 bases and V by 3 bases; bases with no gene match: 6. Germline V lookup: CDR1 MGHDK, CDR2 SYGVNS. CDR3 sequence reads: CASSEVTGTNYGYTF. The CDR3 DNA reads as TGTGCCAGCAGTGAGGTGACAGGGACCAACTATGGCTACACCTTC.

This clone was seen a few times. The chain couples TRBV19 to TRBJ1-1, with D tentatively TRBD1 (5 bases). V was trimmed by 8 bases and J by 7 bases, leaving 14 bases between them. Germline V gives CDR1 LNHDA, CDR2 SQIVND (reference sequence). The CDR3 loop spans 12 amino acids. The CDR3 sequence: CASGAGSGEAFF. CDR3 nucleotides: TGTGCCAGTGGGGCCGGGTCTGGTGAAGCTTTCTTT.

The chain is built from TRBV18 and TRBJ2-3; tentatively, D is TRBD1 (6 bases). V was pared by 1 base and J by 2 bases, with 16 bases between. Germline-derived CDR1 and CDR2 are KGHSH and LQKENI. The length of the CDR3 is 17 residues. The CDR3 reads CASSPRLGQGNTDTQYF. DNA of the CDR3: TGTGCCAGCTCACCACGTCTGGGACAAGGGAACACAGATACGCAGTATTTT.